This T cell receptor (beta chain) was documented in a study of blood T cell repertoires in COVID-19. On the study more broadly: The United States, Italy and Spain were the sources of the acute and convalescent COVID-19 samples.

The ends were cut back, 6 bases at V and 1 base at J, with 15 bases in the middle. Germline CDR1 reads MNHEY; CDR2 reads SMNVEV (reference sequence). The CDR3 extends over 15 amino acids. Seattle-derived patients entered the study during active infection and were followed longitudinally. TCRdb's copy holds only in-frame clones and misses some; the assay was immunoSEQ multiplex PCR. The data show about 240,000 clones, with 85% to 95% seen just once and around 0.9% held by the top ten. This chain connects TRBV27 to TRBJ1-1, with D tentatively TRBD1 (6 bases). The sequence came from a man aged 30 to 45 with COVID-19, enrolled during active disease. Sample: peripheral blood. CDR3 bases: TGTGCCAGCAGACCCGAGACAGGAGCGAACACTGAAGCTTTCTTT. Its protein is CASRPETGANTEAFF.